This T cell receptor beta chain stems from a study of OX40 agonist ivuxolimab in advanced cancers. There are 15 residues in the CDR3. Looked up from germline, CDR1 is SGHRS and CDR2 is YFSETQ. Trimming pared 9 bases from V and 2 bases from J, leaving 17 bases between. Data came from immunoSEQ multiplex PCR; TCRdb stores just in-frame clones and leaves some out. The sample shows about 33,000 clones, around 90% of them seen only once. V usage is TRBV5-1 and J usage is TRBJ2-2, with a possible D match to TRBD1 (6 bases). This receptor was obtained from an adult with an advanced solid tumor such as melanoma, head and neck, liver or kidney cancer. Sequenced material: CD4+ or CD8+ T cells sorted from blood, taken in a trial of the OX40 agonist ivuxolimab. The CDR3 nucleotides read TGCGCCACCTCTACCGGGACACTCAACACCGGGGAGCTGTTTTTT. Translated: CATSTGTLNTGELFF. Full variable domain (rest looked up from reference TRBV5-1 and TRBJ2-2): KAGVTQTPRYLIKTRGQQVTLSCSPISGHRSVSWYQQTPGQGLQFLFEYFSETQRNKGNFPGRFSGRQFSNSRSEMNVSTLELGDSALYLCATSTGTLNTGELFFGEGSRLTVL.